This entry describes one T cell receptor (beta chain). CDR1 and CDR2 (germline): MNHEY, SVGEGT. The ends lost 5 bases at V and 4 bases at J; junction bases unmatched: 9. This CDR3 region has 16 residues. The data stem from a study of blood T cell repertoires in COVID-19. About the research overall: Samples came from the United States, Italy and Spain, spanning acute and convalescent COVID-19. In each case, the material was cDNA or gDNA derived from T cells, B-cell-depleted T cells, or PBMCs.

In the source study's methods: It was from reference gene primer amplification that nucleated cell counts were estimated. Assay used: immunoSEQ multiplex PCR; TCRdb lists only in-frame clones, some missing. That table is the source of V, J and clone size, and D and trimming were worked out from the DNA. The sample includes 250,000 to 350,000 clones, around 87% seen only once; the top ten take about 2%. Sequences were obtained from peripheral blood. This clonotype was sampled from a woman between 50 and 59 years old who had recovered from COVID-19. The chain links TRBV6-2 or TRBV6-3 to TRBJ2-1; TRBD2 aligns across 9 bases. In DNA form, the CDR3 reads TGTGCCAGCAGTCCCCCGGGGACTAGCTTTTACAATGAGCAGTTCTTC. Residues: CASSPPGTSFYNEQFF.